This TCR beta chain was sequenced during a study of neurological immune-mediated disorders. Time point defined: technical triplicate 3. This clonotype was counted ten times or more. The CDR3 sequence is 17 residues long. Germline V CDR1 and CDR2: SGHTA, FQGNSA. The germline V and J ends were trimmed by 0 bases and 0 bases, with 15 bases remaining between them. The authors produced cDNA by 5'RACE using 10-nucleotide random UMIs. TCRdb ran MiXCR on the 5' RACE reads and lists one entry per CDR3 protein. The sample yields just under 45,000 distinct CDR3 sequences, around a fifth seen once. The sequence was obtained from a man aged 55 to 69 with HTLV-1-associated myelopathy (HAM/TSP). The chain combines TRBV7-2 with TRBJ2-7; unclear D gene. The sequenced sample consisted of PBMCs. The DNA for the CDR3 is TGTGCCAGCAGCTTAGCGTCAACCCCTGAGAGCTCCTACGAGCAGTACTTC. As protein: CASSLASTPESSYEQYF.